The 11 T cell receptor beta chains reported below all come from one sample, sequenced in a study of cytomegalovirus exposure and HLA in healthy donors. PCR amplification relied on 60 Vbeta primers (plus 13 Jbeta primers). Profiled with immunoSEQ multiplex PCR; TCRdb holds only in-frame clones, not every one. Altogether around 190,000 clones are present, roughly four fifths being singletons, with the ten largest covering 1.5% to 2%. The sequencing input was PBMCs. The receptors were gathered from a man aged 25-45 years in good health and CMV-seronegative.

V usage is TRBV27 and J usage is TRBJ2-3; D remains ambiguous. CDR1 MNHEY and CDR2 SMNVEV come from the germline V gene (reference sequence). CDR3 length: 11 residues. Trimming pared 8 bases from V and 1 base from J, leaving 4 bases between. The CDR3 loop reads CASPRTDTQYF. For the CDR3, the DNA is TGTGCCAGCCCTCGCACAGATACGCAGTATTTT.

This chain links TRBV7-9 with TRBJ2-7, with D tentatively TRBD2 (5 bases). Trimming took 4 bases from V and 2 from J, leaving 24 bases between them. Germline V gene sequence: CDR1 SEHNR, CDR2 FQNEAQ (reference sequence). This CDR3 has 18 residues. CDR3 nucleotide sequence: TGTGCCAGCAGCTCAGGTGCGGCGGGCGGCCTCAAACCCTACGAGCAGTACTTC. It encodes CASSSGAAGGLKPYEQYF.

This rearrangement joins TRBV28 to TRBJ1-2; 7 nucleotides align to TRBD1. V dropped 5 bases and J dropped 4; count of bases not matched to a gene: 7. CDR1 is MDHEN, CDR2 SYDVKM, per germline. This CDR3 has 14 amino acids. The CDR3 DNA is TGTGCCAGCAGTGCAAGGGGGCGAACCTATGGCTACACCTTC. Translation: CASSARGRTYGYTF.

The chain is built from TRBV20-1 and TRBJ2-3; 7 nucleotides line up with TRBD1. The CDR3 contains 11 residues. Germline V gene sequence: CDR1 DFQATT, CDR2 SNEGSKA (reference sequence). Written as DNA, the CDR3 is TGCAGAGGGGGCAGCACAGATACGCAGTATTTT. This translates into CRGGSTDTQYF.

This clone was found a few times. The V call is TRBV2, the J call TRBJ1-5; D remains ambiguous. Trimming shortened V by 5 bases and J by 7 bases, and 15 bases separated the two germline ends. This CDR3 spans 14 amino acids. In germline, CDR1 is SNHLY, CDR2 FYNNEI. CDR3 sequence reads: CASSLNVNSQPQHF. The CDR3, as DNA: TGTGCCAGCAGTCTCAACGTGAACAGCCAGCCCCAGCATTTT.

The chain combines TRBV27 with TRBJ1-5; possible D gene TRBD1, 5 bases. V lost 6 bases, J lost 7 bases, and 10 bases lay in between. The CDR3 is made up of 12 amino acids. Germline CDR1 is MNHEY and CDR2 is SMNVEV (reference sequence). Here the CDR3 reads CASSQGGQPQHF. DNA of the CDR3: TGTGCCAGCAGCCAGGGAGGACAGCCCCAGCATTTT.

The J gene is TRBJ1-1, the V gene TRBV5-1, with 11 bases lining up with TRBD1. Trimming at V came to 3 bases and at J to 3 bases, leaving 1 base not matched to a gene. CDR3 size: 14 residues. Germline CDR1 is SGHRS and CDR2 is YFSETQ. The CDR3 DNA reads as TGCGCCAGCAGCTCGGACAGGGGGCACACTGAAGCTTTCTTT. Amino acid sequence: CASSSDRGHTEAFF.

The chain recombines TRBV14 with TRBJ2-7; D gene unclear. The CDR3 totals 11 residues. CDR1 and CDR2 from the germline V gene are SGHDN and FVKESK. The V end was cut by 1 base, the J end by 8 bases, with 6 bases between. CDR3 amino acids: CASSQGIKQYF. As DNA, the CDR3 is TGTGCCAGCAGCCAAGGTATAAAGCAGTACTTC. The full variable domain, with the rest looked up from reference TRBV14 and TRBJ2-7, is EAGVTQFPSHSVIEKGQTVTLRCDPISGHDNLYWYRRVMGKEIKFLLHFVKESKQDESGMPNNRFLAERTGGTYSTLKVQPAELEDSGVYFCASSQGIKQYFGPGTRLTVT.

This chain uses TRBV5-1 with TRBJ2-7; tentative D call: TRBD2 (5 bases). The V gene's germline CDR1 is SGHRS and CDR2 YFSETQ. Deletions cut 3 bases from V and 4 bases from J, with 14 bases between. CDR3 size: 14 residues. The CDR3 DNA is TGCGCCAGCAGCTCGAGGGTATCCAAATACGAGCAGTACTTC. It encodes CASSSRVSKYEQYF.

This clone was detected only once. J is TRBJ2-1 and V is TRBV21-1; the D call in the table, TRBD1, was not verified against the DNA. TRBV21-1 is designated a pseudogene. This CDR3 comprises 11 residues. CDR3 sequence (DNA): TGTGCCAGCAGCGATCCCGTATGGCCGTTCTTC. This encodes CASSDPVWPFF.

The chain is built from TRBV29-1 and TRBJ1-2; tentative D call: TRBD1 (6 bases). The germline V gene has CDR1 SQVTM and CDR2 ANQGSEA. The CDR3 consists of 13 residues. Trimming left V 4 bases short and J 6 bases short, with 15 bases between. The CDR3 DNA is TGCAGCGTTGCAGGGGATGGCTCTGATGGCTACACCTTC. Protein sequence: CSVAGDGSDGYTF.